This T cell receptor (beta chain) derives from a study of Ad26.COV2.S vaccination and SARS-CoV-2 variants. The CDR3 runs to 12 residues. With 5 bases clipped from V and 6 bases from J, the junction kept 6 bases outside the gene matches. Germline V CDR1 and CDR2: SQVTM, ANQGSEA. The treatment was: 15 to 20 received Ad26.COV2.S at low or high dose, single or two shots; 5 received placebo; per-sample allocation not given. At day 63 after the first vaccine or placebo injection, samples were drawn. Produced via immunoSEQ multiplex PCR; TCRdb's table is partial and in-frame only. The sample lists 300,000 to 350,000 clones, 75% to 90% occurring once.

The rearrangement links TRBV29-1 to TRBJ1-2; TRBD1 aligns across 7 bases. The sample consisted of peripheral blood, taken in a trial of Ad26.COV2.S vaccine versus placebo. The source is a person between 18 and 65 years old who received the Ad26.COV2.S COVID-19 vaccine or a placebo. The CDR3 protein is CSVSGQVHGYTF. CDR3 bases: TGCAGCGTTTCAGGACAGGTTCATGGCTACACCTTC.